Presented here are 32 T cell receptor beta chains from one specimen sequenced in a study of cytomegalovirus exposure and HLA in healthy donors. Use of 60 Vbeta and 13 Jbeta primers characterized the PCR. Some clones are missing from TCRdb's copy, which holds only in-frame ones; the method was immunoSEQ multiplex PCR. Recorded for this sample: roughly 120,000 clones. Sequencing was performed on PBMCs. These receptors were taken from a man aged 25-45 years in good health and CMV-seronegative.

V is TRBV6-5 and J is TRBJ2-7; TRBD1 is a possible D gene (5 bases). Germline values: CDR1 MNHEY, CDR2 SVGAGI. The V gene lost 2 bases and the J gene lost 2 bases, with 13 bases spanning the gap. The CDR3 has 15 amino acids. CDR3 nucleotides: TGTGCCAGCAGTTACGGGGCCTCTTCAGCCTACGAGCAGTACTTC. Amino acids: CASSYGASSAYEQYF.

This rearrangement joins TRBV20-1 to TRBJ1-4; no clear D. Germline V gene lookup returns CDR1 DFQATT and CDR2 SNEGSKA (reference sequence). This CDR3 is built from 11 residues. V was pared by 5 bases and J by 6 bases, with 7 bases between. CDR3 nucleotides: TGCAGTGCTGCGGGGTATGAAAAACTGTTTTTT. Residues: CSAAGYEKLFF.

The chain couples TRBV9 to TRBJ2-5; TRBD1 is a possible D gene (6 bases). V was clipped by 0 bases and J by 4 bases, with 13 bases between them. The length of the CDR3 is 15 residues. Germline V gives CDR1 SGDLS, CDR2 YYNGEE. The CDR3 nucleotides are TGTGCCAGCAGCGTAGACAGGGTAAGAGGAGAGACCCAGTACTTC. The encoded protein is CASSVDRVRGETQYF.

CDR3 loop: CASSPSRLAVVREQYF. CDR3 DNA sequence: TGTGCCAGCAGTCCCTCCCGGCTAGCGGTGGTTCGCGAGCAGTACTTC. The gene calls are TRBV5-6 and TRBJ2-5; 7 bases are shared with TRBD2. The closer fit of TRBJ2-7 to the DNA end suggests the J call may be wrong. Germline V lookup: CDR1 SGHDT, CDR2 YYEEEE. CDR3 length equals 16 residues.

V is TRBV6-1 and J is TRBJ1-4; D uncertain. Trimming shortened V by 3 bases and J by 4 bases, and 9 bases separated the two germline ends. The CDR3 is made up of 14 amino acids. CDR1 and CDR2 from the germline V gene are MNHNS and SASEGT. The CDR3 loop reads CASSDPGLNEKLFF. The CDR3 region has the DNA TGTGCCAGCAGTGACCCAGGCCTTAATGAAAAACTGTTTTTT.

This chain connects TRBV19 to TRBJ2-6; D call uncertain. Trimming took 9 bases from V and 1 from J, leaving 10 bases between them. Germline CDR1 LNHDA, CDR2 SQIVND (reference sequence). The CDR3 totals 14 residues. CDR3 sequence (DNA): TGTGCCAGCATAGACGGGTCTGGGGCCAACGTCCTGACTTTC. Translating it yields CASIDGSGANVLTF.

The chain is built from TRBV11-3 and TRBJ2-5; perhaps TRBD2 as D (6 bases). The CDR3 length is 14 residues. Looked up from germline, CDR1 is SGHNT and CDR2 is YENEEA. Trimming left V 5 bases short and J 2 bases short, with 12 bases between. Here the CDR3 reads CASSLGLGQETQYF. Written as DNA, the CDR3 is TGTGCCAGCAGCCTGGGACTTGGTCAAGAGACCCAGTACTTC.

Worth noting for this clone: Different DNA sequences within this sample yield the same CDR3. V usage is TRBV5-1 and J usage is TRBJ2-5; 7 bases match TRBD1. With the DNA end fitting TRBJ2-7 better, the J assignment may be wrong. The germline CDR1 and CDR2 sequences are SGHRS and YFSETQ. The CDR3 consists of 15 residues. The CDR3 sequence is CASSLVDRVNYEQYF. CDR3 DNA sequence: TGCGCCAGCAGCTTGGTCGACAGGGTGAACTACGAGCAGTACTTC.

The J gene is TRBJ2-3, the V gene TRBV19, with D maybe TRBD1 (8 bases). This CDR3 has 14 amino acids. Germline assignment: CDR1 LNHDA and CDR2 SQIVND (reference sequence). V dropped 10 bases and J dropped 4 bases, with 18 bases sitting between them. Here the CDR3 reads CAISDRAGADTQYF. In DNA form, the CDR3 reads TGTGCCATCTCGGACAGGGCGGGGGCAGATACGCAGTATTTT.

The chain uses TRBV27 and TRBJ1-1; no definite D call. The V end lost 6 bases, the J end lost 3 bases, and 14 bases lay between the germline ends. The CDR3 is 14 residues long. CDR1 MNHEY and CDR2 SMNVEV come from the germline V gene (reference sequence). For the CDR3, the DNA is TGTGCCAGCAGGGTGACTGCTGCTTACACTGAAGCTTTCTTT. Translation gives CASRVTAAYTEAFF.

The chain couples TRBV12-1 to TRBJ2-2; the DNA was not compared with TRBD2, the D call given in the table. TRBV12-1 is an annotated pseudogene. CDR3 length equals 18 residues. The CDR3 DNA is TGTGCCAGCAGTTTAAGAAAGGCTGCGGGGGGTAACACCGGGGAGCTGTTTTTT. Its protein is CASSLRKAAGGNTGELFF.

This chain uses TRBV7-7 with TRBJ2-5; perhaps TRBD1 as D (6 bases). The CDR3 has 14 residues. V lost 5 bases and J 1 base, leaving 11 bases between the germline ends. Germline lookup yields CDR1 SSHAT and CDR2 FNYEAQ (reference sequence). The CDR3 region has the DNA TGTGCCAGCAGCCCTGGACAGTTCCAAGAGACCCAGTACTTC. Protein product: CASSPGQFQETQYF.

The V and J genes are TRBV18 and TRBJ1-1; 8 bases align to TRBD1. Germline-derived CDR1 and CDR2 are KGHSH and LQKENI. Losses at the gene ends were 3 bases for V and 3 bases for J; bases not matched to a gene: 6. This CDR3 is 15 amino acids long. As DNA, the CDR3 is TGTGCCAGCTCACCCGACAGGGGAGACGACACTGAAGCTTTCTTT. It translates to CASSPDRGDDTEAFF.

The chain has TRBV6-5 and TRBJ1-1; D is perhaps TRBD1 (6 bases). Trimming shortened V by 6 bases and J by 3 bases, and 11 bases separated the two germline ends. The germline CDR1 and CDR2 sequences are MNHEY and SVGAGI. CDR3 length: 13 amino acids. This CDR3 reads CASRSQGYTEAFF. The CDR3 coding sequence is TGTGCCAGCAGGTCTCAGGGGTACACTGAAGCTTTCTTT.

DNA of the CDR3: TGTGCCAGTAGTAGAAAGGGGACAGGGGGTGAAGCTTTCTTT. Protein product: CASSRKGTGGEAFF. The rearrangement uses TRBV19 and TRBJ1-1, with 11 bases aligning to TRBD1. This CDR3 is 14 amino acids long. The germline V gene encodes CDR1 LNHDA and CDR2 SQIVND (reference sequence). V was pared by 4 bases and J by 7 bases, with 5 bases of the junction left unmatched.

The V gene is TRBV2, the J gene TRBJ2-7; the match to TRBD2 covers 11 bases. The germline CDR1 and CDR2 sequences are SNHLY and FYNNEI. V was clipped by 6 bases and J by 3 bases; unmatched bases: 7. This CDR3 is built from 15 residues. The CDR3 DNA follows: TGTGCCAGCAGGAAGACTAGCGGGGCGCACTACGAGCAGTACTTC. Protein sequence: CASRKTSGAHYEQYF.

The rearrangement uses TRBV15 and TRBJ2-7; 7 positions match TRBD1. With V trimmed by 3 bases and J by 5 bases, 10 bases remained unmatched. The CDR3 loop spans 15 amino acids. CDR1 and CDR2 from the germline V gene are LNHNV and YYDKDF (reference sequence). The chain's CDR3 is CATSRDLTGTHEQYF. CDR3 coding DNA: TGTGCCACCAGCAGGGATTTGACAGGGACCCACGAGCAGTACTTC.

V usage is TRBV7-9 and J usage is TRBJ2-3; D possibly corresponds to TRBD2 (6 bases). Trimming took off 0 bases at V and 5 bases at J, with 12 bases between the two ends. The CDR3 consists of 15 residues. CDR1 and CDR2 from the germline V gene are SEHNR and FQNEAQ (reference sequence). The CDR3, as DNA: TGTGCCAGCAGCTTAGCGCCCCCCGGGAGAGATACGCAGTATTTT. Protein sequence: CASSLAPPGRDTQYF.

This chain links TRBV5-4 with TRBJ1-2, with 9 bases lining up with TRBD1. V shed 0 bases, J shed 7 bases, and the junction held 10 bases outside the gene matches. The CDR3 loop spans 16 amino acids. The germline V gene encodes CDR1 SGHNT and CDR2 YYREEE (reference sequence). CDR3 DNA: TGTGCCAGCAGCTTGGGAGGCCGGGACAGGGTGCGTGGCTACACCTTC. Translation: CASSLGGRDRVRGYTF.

DNA of the CDR3: TGTGCCAGCAGTGAACGGCGGGGGGGTACAGATACGCAGTATTTT. Translating gives CASSERRGGTDTQYF. The V gene is TRBV6-1, the J gene TRBJ2-3; 9 bases are a match to TRBD2. Unmatched junction bases numbered 3, after V lost 2 bases and J lost 3 bases. Per the germline V gene, CDR1 is MNHNS and CDR2 is SASEGT. This CDR3 contains 15 residues.

CDR3 in amino acids: CASSRTTSGGLETQYF. In nucleotides, the CDR3 is TGTGCCAGCAGCCGTACTACTAGCGGGGGTCTGGAGACCCAGTACTTC. This sequence joins TRBV11-2 and TRBJ2-5, with TRBD2 matching over 11 bases. The junction had 10 bases not matched to a gene; V was cut back by 5 bases and J by 5 bases. Germline V gene sequence: CDR1 SGHAT, CDR2 FQNNGV. This CDR3 spans 16 amino acids.

This chain connects TRBV18 to TRBJ2-1; D gene uncertain. V lost 1 base, J lost 5 bases, and 12 bases lay in between. Germline loops: CDR1 KGHSH, CDR2 LQKENI. The CDR3 is 15 amino acids. The DNA of the CDR3 is TGTGCCAGCTCACCACGGGTAGCAGTCGACAATGAGCAGTTCTTC. It specifies CASSPRVAVDNEQFF. Full variable domain (rest looked up from reference TRBV18 and TRBJ2-1): NAGVMQNPRHLVRRRGQEARLRCSPMKGHSHVYWYRQLPEEGLKFMVYLQKENIIDESGMPKERFSAEFPKEGPSILRIQQVVRGDSAAYFCASSPRVAVDNEQFFGPGTRLTVL.

This chain connects TRBV5-1 to TRBJ2-7, with unresolved D. Germline V gene lookup returns CDR1 SGHRS and CDR2 YFSETQ. This CDR3 has 14 residues. V was trimmed by 1 base and J by 4 bases, leaving 12 bases between them. The CDR3 here is CASSLTPRGYEQYF. Written as DNA, the CDR3 is TGCGCCAGCAGCTTGACACCCCGAGGATACGAGCAGTACTTC.

The chain joins TRBV9 to TRBJ1-2; 8 bases are a match to TRBD1. The CDR3 sequence is 18 residues long. Germline CDR1 is SGDLS and CDR2 is YYNGEE. V was clipped by 4 bases and J by 7 bases; unmatched bases: 21. The CDR3 spells CASSPLASRTGWDSGYTF. DNA of the CDR3: TGTGCCAGCAGCCCCCTAGCCTCGAGGACAGGGTGGGATAGTGGCTACACCTTC.

The CDR3 here is CASRRLANEKLFF. DNA of the CDR3: TGTGCCAGCAGGCGTCTGGCTAATGAAAAACTGTTTTTT. J is TRBJ1-4 and V is TRBV27; D gene unclear. CDR1 is MNHEY and CDR2 is SMNVEV in the germline V gene (reference sequence). This CDR3 contains 13 residues. V was cut by 6 bases and J by 3 bases, with 8 bases left in between.

The chain uses TRBV27 and TRBJ2-7; D possibly corresponds to TRBD1 (5 bases). The length of the CDR3 is 15 residues. Germline-derived CDR1 and CDR2 are MNHEY and SMNVEV (reference sequence). The V end lost 5 bases, the J end lost 2 bases, and 16 bases lay between the germline ends. CDR3 in amino acids: CASSPTGERAYEQYF. In DNA form, the CDR3 reads TGTGCCAGCAGTCCCACAGGAGAACGAGCCTACGAGCAGTACTTC.

V gene TRBV2 combines with J gene TRBJ1-2; 9 nucleotides line up with TRBD1. Per the germline V gene, CDR1 is SNHLY and CDR2 is FYNNEI. There are 16 residues in the CDR3. The V gene end was trimmed by 6 bases and the J gene end by 4 bases; junction bases not matched to a gene: 12. Written as DNA, the CDR3 is TGTGCCAGCAGCCCCGGACAGGGGTCAATGGGCTATGGCTACACCTTC. Translation gives CASSPGQGSMGYGYTF.

As to this clone: This sample includes further DNA sequences coding for the same CDR3. The chain combines TRBV5-1 with TRBJ2-7, with 10 bases identical to TRBD1. The CDR3 is made up of 14 amino acids. The germline gives CDR1 SGHRS, CDR2 YFSETQ. V was pared by 3 bases and J by 4 bases, with 4 bases of the junction left unmatched. The CDR3 DNA reads TGCGCCAGCAGCTCCGGGACAGGGGCTTACGAGCAGTACTTC. This translates into CASSSGTGAYEQYF.

The CDR3, as DNA: TGTGCCAGCAGTTCTAGCGGGGGGCCCGGCGAGCAGTACTTC. This codes for CASSSSGGPGEQYF. V gene TRBV6-1 combines with J gene TRBJ2-7; 11 positions agree with TRBD2. This CDR3 has 14 residues. Trimming at V came to 5 bases and at J to 6 bases, leaving 6 bases not matched to a gene. Germline CDR1 MNHNS, CDR2 SASEGT.

This chain joins TRBV6-6 and TRBJ1-6, with TRBD1 matching 8 bases. The CDR3 has 15 amino acids. V trimming: 6 bases; J trimming: 4 bases; junction bases outside the gene matches: 5. CDR1 is MNHNY and CDR2 is SVGAGI in the germline V gene (reference sequence). For the CDR3, the DNA is TGTGCCAGCAGCACTCGACAGGGGTATAATTCACCCCTCCACTTT. Protein product: CASSTRQGYNSPLHF.

The chain combines TRBV7-9 with TRBJ1-2; perhaps TRBD1 as D (6 bases). This CDR3 contains 13 residues. Germline values: CDR1 SEHNR, CDR2 FQNEAQ (reference sequence). With 6 bases removed from V and 7 bases from J, the gap between germline ends came to 15 bases. The CDR3 sequence is CASRPTGSGGYTF. The CDR3, as DNA: TGTGCCAGCAGGCCTACAGGGTCCGGTGGCTACACCTTC. Together with reference TRBV7-9 and TRBJ1-2, the CDR3 gives the full variable domain: DTGVSQNPRHKITKRGQNVTFRCDPISEHNRLYWYRQTLGQGPEFLTYFQNEAQLEKSRLLSDRFSAERPKGSFSTLEIQRTEQGDSAMYLCASRPTGSGGYTFGSGTRLTVV.

The chain uses TRBV7-8 and TRBJ2-4, with 13 bases aligning to TRBD2. The germline V gene encodes CDR1 SGHVS and CDR2 FQNEAQ. This CDR3 spans 19 amino acids. The trim removed 5 bases at V and 3 bases at J, leaving 13 bases unmatched. The CDR3 sequence is CASSAGLAGAPFDKNIQYF. CDR3 coding DNA: TGTGCCAGCAGCGCCGGACTAGCGGGGGCCCCATTCGACAAAAACATTCAGTACTTC.